This T cell receptor beta chain was identified in a study of radiation and T cells in renal cell carcinoma. This sample's time point: blood 4 weeks post-SBRT, at nephrectomy. Treatment indicated: 15 Gy SBRT to primary tumor, nephrectomy 4 weeks later. The protocol was immunoSEQ multiplex PCR, while the TCRdb copy is restricted to in-frame clones and leaves out a portion. The sample records 130,000 to 150,000 clones, less than 90% being singletons. The CDR3 is 13 residues long. From germline, CDR1 is ENHRY and CDR2 SYGVKD. V shed 6 bases and J shed 2 bases, with 10 bases lying between them. The clonotype comes from a woman aged 45-59 years with renal cell carcinoma. Source: blood, taken from a patient whose treatment included radiotherapy and nephrectomy. The V and J genes are TRBV10-3 and TRBJ1-2; unclear D gene. DNA of the CDR3: TGTGCCATCAGCGGGGATCAGAACTATGGCTACACCTTC. It encodes CAISGDQNYGYTF.